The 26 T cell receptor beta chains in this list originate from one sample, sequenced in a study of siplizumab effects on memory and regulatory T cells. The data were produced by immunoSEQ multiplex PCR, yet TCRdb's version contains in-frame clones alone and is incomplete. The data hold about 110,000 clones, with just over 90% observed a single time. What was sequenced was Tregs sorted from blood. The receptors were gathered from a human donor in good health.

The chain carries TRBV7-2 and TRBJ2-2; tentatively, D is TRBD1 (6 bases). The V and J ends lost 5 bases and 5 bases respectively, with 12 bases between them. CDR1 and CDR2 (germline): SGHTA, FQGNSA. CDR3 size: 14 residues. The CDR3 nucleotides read TGTGCCAGCAGCCAGGGGCGGTGGACCGGGGAGCTGTTTTTT. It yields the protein CASSQGRWTGELFF.

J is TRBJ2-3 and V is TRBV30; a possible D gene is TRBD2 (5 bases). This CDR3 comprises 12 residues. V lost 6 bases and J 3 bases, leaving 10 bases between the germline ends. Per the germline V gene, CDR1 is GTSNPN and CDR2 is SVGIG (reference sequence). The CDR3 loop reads CACGSGTDTQYF. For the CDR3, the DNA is TGTGCCTGCGGGTCGGGGACAGATACGCAGTATTTT.

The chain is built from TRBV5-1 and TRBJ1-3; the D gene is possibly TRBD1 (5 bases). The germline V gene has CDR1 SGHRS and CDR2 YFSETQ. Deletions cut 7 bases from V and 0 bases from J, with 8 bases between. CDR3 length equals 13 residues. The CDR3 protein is CASSQDSGNTIYF. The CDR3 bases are TGCGCCAGCTCACAGGACTCTGGAAACACCATATATTTT.

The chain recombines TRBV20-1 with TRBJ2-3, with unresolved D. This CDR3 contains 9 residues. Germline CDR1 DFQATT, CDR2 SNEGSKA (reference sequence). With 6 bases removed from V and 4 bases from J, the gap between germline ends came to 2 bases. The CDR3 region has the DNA TGCAGTGCCTCAGATACGCAGTATTTT. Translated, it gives CSASDTQYF.

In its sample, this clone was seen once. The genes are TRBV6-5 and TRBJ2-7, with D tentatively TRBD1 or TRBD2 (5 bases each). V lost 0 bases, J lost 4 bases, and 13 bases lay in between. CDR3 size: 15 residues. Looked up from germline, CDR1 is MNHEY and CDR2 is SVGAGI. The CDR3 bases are TGTGCCAGCAGTTACTCGGTTGAGGGGCGGTACGAGCAGTACTTC. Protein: CASSYSVEGRYEQYF.

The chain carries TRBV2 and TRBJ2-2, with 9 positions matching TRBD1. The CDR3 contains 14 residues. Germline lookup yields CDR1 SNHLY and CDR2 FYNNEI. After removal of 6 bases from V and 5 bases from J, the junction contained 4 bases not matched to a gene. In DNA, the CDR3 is TGTGCCAGCAGAAGACAGGGGGTGACCGGGGAGCTGTTTTTT. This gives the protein CASRRQGVTGELFF.

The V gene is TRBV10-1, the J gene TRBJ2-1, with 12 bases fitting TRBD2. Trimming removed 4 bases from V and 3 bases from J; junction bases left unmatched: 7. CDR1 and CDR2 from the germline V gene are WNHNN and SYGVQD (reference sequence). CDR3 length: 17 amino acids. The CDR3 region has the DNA TGCGCCAGCAGTGGGACTAGCGGGGACGGTAGCTACAATGAGCAGTTCTTC. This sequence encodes CASSGTSGDGSYNEQFF.

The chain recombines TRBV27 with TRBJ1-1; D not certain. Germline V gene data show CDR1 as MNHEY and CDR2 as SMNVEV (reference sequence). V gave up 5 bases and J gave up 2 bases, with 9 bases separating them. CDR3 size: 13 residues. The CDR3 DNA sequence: TGTGCCAGCAGTCCGAGACACAACACTGAAGCTTTCTTT. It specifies CASSPRHNTEAFF.

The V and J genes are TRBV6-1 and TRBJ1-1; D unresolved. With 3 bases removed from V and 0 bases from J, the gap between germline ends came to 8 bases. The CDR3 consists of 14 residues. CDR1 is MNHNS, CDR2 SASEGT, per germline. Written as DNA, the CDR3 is TGTGCCAGCAGTGACCTGGGATTGAACACTGAAGCTTTCTTT. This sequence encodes CASSDLGLNTEAFF.

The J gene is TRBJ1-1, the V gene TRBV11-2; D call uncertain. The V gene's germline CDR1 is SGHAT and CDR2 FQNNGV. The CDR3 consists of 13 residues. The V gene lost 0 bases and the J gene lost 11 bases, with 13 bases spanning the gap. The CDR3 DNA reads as TGTGCCAGCAGCTTAGAAGGTATGTTGGATGCTTTCTTT. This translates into CASSLEGMLDAFF.

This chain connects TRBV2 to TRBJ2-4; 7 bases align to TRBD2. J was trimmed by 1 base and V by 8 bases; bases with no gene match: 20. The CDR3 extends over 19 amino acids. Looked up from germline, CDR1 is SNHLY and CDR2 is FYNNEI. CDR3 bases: TGTGCCAGCGAGGAACTAGCGATAAGGTTAAGTCGGGCCAAAAACATTCAGTACTTC. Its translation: CASEELAIRLSRAKNIQYF.

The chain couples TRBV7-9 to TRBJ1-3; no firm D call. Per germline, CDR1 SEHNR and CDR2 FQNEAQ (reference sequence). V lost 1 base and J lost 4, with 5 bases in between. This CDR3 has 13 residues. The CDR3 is CASSLGKGNTIYF. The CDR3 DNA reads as TGTGCCAGCAGCTTAGGAAAGGGAAACACCATATATTTT.

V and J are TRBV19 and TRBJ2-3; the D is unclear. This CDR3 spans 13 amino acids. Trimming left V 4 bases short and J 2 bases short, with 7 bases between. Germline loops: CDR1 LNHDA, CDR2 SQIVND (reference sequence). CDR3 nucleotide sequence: TGTGCCAGTAGTAAGGTAGTCACAGATACGCAGTATTTT. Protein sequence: CASSKVVTDTQYF.

As DNA, the CDR3 is TGTGCCAGCAGCCAAGCCGCGTCGAGGACACTCTACTTC. This codes for CASSQAASRTLYF. The chain carries TRBV14 and TRBJ2-4; TRBD1 is a possible D gene (5 bases). This CDR3 has 13 residues. The V gene lost 1 base and the J gene lost 16 bases, with 17 bases spanning the gap. The germline V gene encodes CDR1 SGHDN and CDR2 FVKESK. The variable domain in full, completed from reference TRBV14 and TRBJ2-4, reads EAGVTQFPSHSVIEKGQTVTLRCDPISGHDNLYWYRRVMGKEIKFLLHFVKESKQDESGMPNNRFLAERTGGTYSTLKVQPAELEDSGVYFCASSQAASRTLYFGAGTRLSVL.

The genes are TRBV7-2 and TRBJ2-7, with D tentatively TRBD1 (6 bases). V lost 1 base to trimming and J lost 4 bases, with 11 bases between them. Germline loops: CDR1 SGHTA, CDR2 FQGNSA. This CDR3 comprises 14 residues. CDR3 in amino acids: CASSLVGRGYEQYF. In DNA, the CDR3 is TGTGCCAGCAGCTTAGTTGGCAGGGGTTACGAGCAGTACTTC.

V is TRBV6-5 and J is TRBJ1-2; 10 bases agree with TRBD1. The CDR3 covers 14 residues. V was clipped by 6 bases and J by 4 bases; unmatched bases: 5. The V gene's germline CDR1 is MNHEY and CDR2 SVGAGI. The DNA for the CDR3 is TGTGCCAGCAGACGGGACAGGGGAGGCTATGGCTACACCTTC. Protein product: CASRRDRGGYGYTF.

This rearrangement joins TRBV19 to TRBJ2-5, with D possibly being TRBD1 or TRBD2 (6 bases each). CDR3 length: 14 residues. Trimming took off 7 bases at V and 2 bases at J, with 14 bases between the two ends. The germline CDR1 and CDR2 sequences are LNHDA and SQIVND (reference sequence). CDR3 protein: CASTRRGHQETQYF. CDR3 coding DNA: TGTGCCAGTACGAGGAGGGGACATCAAGAGACCCAGTACTTC.

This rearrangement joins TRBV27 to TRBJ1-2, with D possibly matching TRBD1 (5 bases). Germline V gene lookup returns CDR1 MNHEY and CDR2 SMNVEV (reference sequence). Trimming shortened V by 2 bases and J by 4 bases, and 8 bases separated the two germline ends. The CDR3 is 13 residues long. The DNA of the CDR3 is TGTGCCAGCAGTTTAAGGGACGGCTATGGCTACACCTTC. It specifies CASSLRDGYGYTF.

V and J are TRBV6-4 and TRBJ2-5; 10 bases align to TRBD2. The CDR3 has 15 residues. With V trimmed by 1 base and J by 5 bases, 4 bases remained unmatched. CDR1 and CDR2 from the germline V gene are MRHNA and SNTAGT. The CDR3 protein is CASSDLAGGVETQYF. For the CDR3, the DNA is TGTGCCAGCAGTGACTTAGCGGGAGGAGTGGAGACCCAGTACTTC.

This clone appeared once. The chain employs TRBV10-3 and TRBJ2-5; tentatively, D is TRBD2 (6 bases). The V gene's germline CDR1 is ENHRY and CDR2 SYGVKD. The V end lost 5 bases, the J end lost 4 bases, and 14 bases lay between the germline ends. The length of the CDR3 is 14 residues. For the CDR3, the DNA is TGTGCCATCAGTTCACGACTAGGGGTAGAGACCCAGTACTTC. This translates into CAISSRLGVETQYF.

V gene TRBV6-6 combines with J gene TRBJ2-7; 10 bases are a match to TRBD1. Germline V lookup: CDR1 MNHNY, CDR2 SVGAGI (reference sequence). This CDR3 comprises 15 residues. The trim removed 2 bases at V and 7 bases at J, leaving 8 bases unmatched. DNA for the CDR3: TGTGCCAGCAGTTACATGGGACAGGGGAAGAGGGAGCAGTACTTC. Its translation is CASSYMGQGKREQYF.

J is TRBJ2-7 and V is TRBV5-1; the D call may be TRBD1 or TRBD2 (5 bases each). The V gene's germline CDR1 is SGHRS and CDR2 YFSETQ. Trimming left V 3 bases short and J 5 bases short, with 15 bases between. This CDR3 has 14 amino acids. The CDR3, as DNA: TGCGCCAGCAGCTGGCAGGGACCTATCGACGAGCAGTACTTC. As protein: CASSWQGPIDEQYF.

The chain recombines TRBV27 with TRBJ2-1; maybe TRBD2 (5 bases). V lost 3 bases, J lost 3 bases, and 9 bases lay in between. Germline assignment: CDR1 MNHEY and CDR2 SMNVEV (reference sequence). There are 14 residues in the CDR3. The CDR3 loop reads CASSFSRGYNEQFF. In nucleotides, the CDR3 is TGTGCCAGCAGTTTTTCCCGGGGCTACAATGAGCAGTTCTTC.

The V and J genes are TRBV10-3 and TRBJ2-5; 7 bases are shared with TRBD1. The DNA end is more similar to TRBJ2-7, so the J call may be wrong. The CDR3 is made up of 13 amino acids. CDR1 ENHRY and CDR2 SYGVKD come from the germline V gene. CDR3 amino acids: CAIRRDSNHEQYF. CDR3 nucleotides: TGTGCCATCAGAAGGGACAGCAACCACGAGCAGTACTTC.

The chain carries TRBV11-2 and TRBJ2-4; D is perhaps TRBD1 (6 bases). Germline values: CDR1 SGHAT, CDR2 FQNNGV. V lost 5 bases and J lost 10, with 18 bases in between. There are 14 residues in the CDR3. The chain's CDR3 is CASSIGQNLGIQYF. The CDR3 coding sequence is TGTGCCAGCAGCATAGGACAGAACTTAGGGATTCAGTACTTC. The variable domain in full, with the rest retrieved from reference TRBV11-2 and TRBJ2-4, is EAGVAQSPRYKIIEKRQSVAFWCNPISGHATLYWYQQILGQGPKLLIQFQNNGVVDDSQLPKDRFSAERLKGVDSTLKIQPAKLEDSAVYLCASSIGQNLGIQYFGAGTRLSVL.

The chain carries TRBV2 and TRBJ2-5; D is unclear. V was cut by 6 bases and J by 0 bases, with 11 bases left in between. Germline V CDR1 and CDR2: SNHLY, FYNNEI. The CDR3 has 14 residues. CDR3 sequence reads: CASRRLTHQETQYF. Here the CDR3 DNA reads TGTGCCAGCAGGAGGCTGACGCACCAAGAGACCCAGTACTTC.